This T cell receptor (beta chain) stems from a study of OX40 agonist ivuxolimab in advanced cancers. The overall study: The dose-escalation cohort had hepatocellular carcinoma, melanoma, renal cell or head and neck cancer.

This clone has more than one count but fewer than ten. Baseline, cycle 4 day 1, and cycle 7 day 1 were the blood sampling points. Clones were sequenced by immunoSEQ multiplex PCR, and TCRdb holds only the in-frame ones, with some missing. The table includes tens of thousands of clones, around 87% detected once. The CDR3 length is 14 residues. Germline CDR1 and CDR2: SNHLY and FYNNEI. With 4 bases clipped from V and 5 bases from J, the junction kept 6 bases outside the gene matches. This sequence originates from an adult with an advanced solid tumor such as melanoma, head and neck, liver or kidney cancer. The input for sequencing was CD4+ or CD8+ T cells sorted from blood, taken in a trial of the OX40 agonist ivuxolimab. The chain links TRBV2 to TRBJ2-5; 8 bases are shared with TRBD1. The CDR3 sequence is CASSVGTGWETQYF. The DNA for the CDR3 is TGTGCCAGCAGTGTAGGGACAGGATGGGAGACCCAGTACTTC.